This T cell receptor (beta chain) was retrieved from a study of T cell responses to AZD1222 COVID-19 vaccine. Germline-derived CDR1 and CDR2 are SGHTS and YDEGEE. J was trimmed by 6 bases and V by 3 bases; bases with no gene match: 7. This CDR3 has 14 residues. Profiling relied on immunoSEQ multiplex PCR, and the TCRdb table lists in-frame clones only, not all of them. There are tens of thousands of clones in the sample; nearly 90% occur only once, and 1% to 1.5% lies in the top ten. Remarks on this clone: Antigen: not known.

Study findings and constraints: In the spike-specific TCR repertoire, nearly half reportedly target unmutated variant regions. At baseline, seropositivity was found in only a handful of AZD1222 recipients. Vaccination with two AZD1222 doses was followed by a rise in Spike-specific TCR breadth and depth. Most donors were white British, females outnumbered males, and clonal diversity was possibly underestimated.

The chain joins TRBV5-8 to TRBJ2-3, with TRBD1 matching over 7 bases. The source is an adult who received the AZD1222 COVID-19 vaccine. The sequencing used peripheral blood, collected 28 days after the second AZD1222 dose. The DNA for the CDR3 is TGTGCCAGCAGCTCCCGACAGGGTCCGGATACGCAGTATTTT. This encodes CASSSRQGPDTQYF.